This T cell receptor (beta chain) was sequenced during a study of OX40 agonist ivuxolimab in advanced cancers. Study in general: People who had prior anti-PD-1, anti-PD-L1 or anti-CTLA-4 therapy could take part, and around 39% had some.

This clone was found a few times. TCRdb's copy holds only in-frame clones and misses some; the assay was immunoSEQ multiplex PCR. The table lists 55,000 to 80,000 clones, roughly 80% of them singletons. Germline V gene lookup returns CDR1 KGHSH and CDR2 LQKENI. The length of the CDR3 is 13 residues. With 3 bases removed from V and 3 bases from J, the gap between germline ends came to 8 bases. This TCR came from an adult with an advanced solid tumor such as melanoma, head and neck, liver or kidney cancer. The specimen comprised CD4+ or CD8+ T cells sorted from blood, sampled in a trial of the OX40 agonist ivuxolimab. The rearrangement links TRBV18 to TRBJ1-1; D unclear. The CDR3 reads CASSPTRDTEAFF. The CDR3, as DNA: TGTGCCAGCTCACCTACAAGGGACACTGAAGCTTTCTTT.